This T cell receptor beta chain is drawn from a study of blood T cell repertoires in COVID-19. The CDR3 is 16 residues long. Germline lookup yields CDR1 SGHTA and CDR2 FQGNSA. V was trimmed by 0 bases and J by 4 bases, leaving 15 bases between them. The authors' processing: Reference gene primer amplification yielded estimated nucleated cell counts. Only in-frame clones appear in the TCRdb table, and some are missing; sequencing was by immunoSEQ multiplex PCR. D and trimming were read from the DNA, whereas the V and J calls and clone size are those reported in that table. The table records about 220,000 clones, 80% of them present only once.

The specimen was peripheral blood. This sequence was found in a human donor in a cohort sampled during active COVID-19. The rearrangement links TRBV7-2 to TRBJ1-2; D is perhaps TRBD1 (6 bases). CDR3 sequence: CASSLAERTDAYGYTF. The CDR3 bases are TGTGCCAGCAGCTTAGCAGAGAGGACAGACGCCTATGGCTACACCTTC.